The TCR beta chain described here comes from a study of blood T cell dynamics during melanoma immunotherapy. Described time point: week 3, after first cycle of checkpoint inhibitor. Worth noting for this clone: Its antigen is currently unknown.

Study observations and caveats: PBMC repertoires of eventual disease-control patients split at W3 into clonality or diversity gains. Clones driving repertoire changes may be melanoma-specific or general immune activation.

Data came from immunoSEQ multiplex PCR; TCRdb stores just in-frame clones and leaves some out. This sample yields roughly 8,000 clones, of which more than 70% are seen a single time; roughly 5.2% belongs to the top ten. CDR1 and CDR2 (germline): GTSNPN, SVGIG (reference sequence). This CDR3 is 15 amino acids long. V lost 0 bases, J lost 4 bases, and 10 bases lay in between. The sequences come from blood, collected from a patient treated with checkpoint blockade. The receptor was derived from a human donor with melanoma. The rearrangement joins TRBV30 to TRBJ1-6, with D unresolved. The CDR3 is CAWSVRMGYNSPLHF. The CDR3, as DNA: TGTGCCTGGAGTGTGAGGATGGGGTATAATTCACCCCTCCACTTT.